The T cell receptor beta chain described here comes from a study of blood T cell repertoires in COVID-19. About the research overall: PBMCs, B-cell-depleted T cells, or T cells provided the cDNA or gDNA that made up the material.

This CDR3 has 16 amino acids. Trimming at V came to 5 bases and at J to 6 bases, leaving 10 bases not matched to a gene. Germline V gives CDR1 SGHAT, CDR2 FQNNGV. Sequencing used immunoSEQ multiplex PCR; TCRdb keeps in-frame clones, though not all of them. The table has fewer than 200,000 clones, 90% to 95% seen once. Material for sequencing was peripheral blood. The TCR sequence derives from a woman aged 45 to 65 with acute or convalescent COVID-19. V usage is TRBV11-2 and J usage is TRBJ1-2, with 12 bases matching TRBD1. The DNA of the CDR3 is TGTGCCAGCAGCCCCACATGGGACAGGGGGCTGGATGGCTACACCTTC. Protein product: CASSPTWDRGLDGYTF.